This entry lists 23 T cell receptor beta chains sequenced from one sample in a study of cytomegalovirus exposure and HLA in healthy donors (dated 2017 in TCRdb). To prepare the library, the immunoSEQ multiplex PCR assay was applied. In its TCRdb copy, this immuneACCESS table keeps in-frame sequences only and misses some clones. Where compared with another copy, unresolved V genes explain less than half of these, and the others have no known cause. The sample table holds some 270,000 clones, of which just over 85% were seen once. About 1% of the sample is held by the ten biggest clonotypes. The sample taken for sequencing was PBMCs. These receptors were collected from a woman younger than 35 in good health and CMV-seronegative.

The DNA of the CDR3 is TGTGCCAGCACCAGGGCGCTAGCGGGGGACAACGAGCAGTACTTC. It yields the protein CASTRALAGDNEQYF. The chain recombines TRBV7-8 with TRBJ2-7, with 10 nucleotides matching TRBD2. Germline CDR1 and CDR2: SGHVS and FQNEAQ. The CDR3 has 15 amino acids. V was pared by 7 bases and J by 5 bases, with 11 bases of the junction left unmatched. Full variable domain (missing parts from reference TRBV7-8 and TRBJ2-7): GAGVSQSPRYKVAKRGQDVALRCDPISGHVSLFWYQQALGQGPEFLTYFQNEAQLDKSGLPSDRFFAERPEGSVSTLKIQRTQQEDSAVYLCASTRALAGDNEQYFGPGTRLTVT.

The genes are TRBV4-1 and TRBJ2-7, with D possibly matching TRBD2 (7 bases). The CDR3 is 17 amino acids. From germline, CDR1 is MGHRA and CDR2 YSYEKL. Trimming left V 0 bases short and J 2 bases short, with 17 bases between. The CDR3 DNA sequence: TGCGCCAGCAGCCAAGATCAGGCGGGGGCCTTCACCTACGAGCAGTACTTC. Translating it yields CASSQDQAGAFTYEQYF.

The genes are TRBV7-2 and TRBJ1-1, with 7 bases identical to TRBD1. V was clipped by 5 bases and J by 6 bases; unmatched bases: 9. The CDR3 is 14 amino acids. The germline gives CDR1 SGHTA, CDR2 FQGNSA. The CDR3 spells CASSPGGFPAEAFF. In nucleotides, the CDR3 is TGTGCCAGCAGCCCAGGGGGTTTTCCCGCTGAAGCTTTCTTT.

This clone was counted between two and nine times. The rearrangement uses TRBV5-1 and TRBJ1-4; D ambiguous. Between the trimmed V and J ends, which lost 0 bases and 7 bases, there was a span of 10 bases. Germline V gene lookup returns CDR1 SGHRS and CDR2 YFSETQ. The CDR3 is 14 residues long. The CDR3, as DNA: TGCGCCAGCAGCTTGGGGGCGTCCCCTGAAAAACTGTTTTTT. It translates to CASSLGASPEKLFF.

V and J are TRBV19 and TRBJ2-7, with 8 bases fitting TRBD1. There are 13 residues in the CDR3. CDR1 LNHDA and CDR2 SQIVND come from the germline V gene (reference sequence). V trimming: 7 bases; J trimming: 2 bases; junction bases outside the gene matches: 4. In nucleotides, the CDR3 is TGTGCCAGTAAGGGACAGGCAGCCTACGAGCAGTACTTC. Amino acid sequence: CASKGQAAYEQYF.

CDR3 DNA sequence: TGTGCCTGGAGTAGGGGGTACGTTCAGCCCCAGCATTTT. It codes for CAWSRGYVQPQHF. V usage is TRBV30 and J usage is TRBJ1-5; D might be TRBD1 (6 bases). This CDR3 contains 13 residues. V lost 2 bases and J 6 bases, leaving 11 bases between the germline ends. The germline V gene has CDR1 GTSNPN and CDR2 SVGIG (reference sequence).

This clone occurred a few times. The gene calls are TRBV5-1 and TRBJ2-7; a possible D gene is TRBD1 (5 bases). V lost 4 bases to trimming and J lost 1 base, with 9 bases between them. The CDR3 is made up of 13 amino acids. The germline V gene encodes CDR1 SGHRS and CDR2 YFSETQ. This CDR3 reads CASSVGLSYEQYF. Here the CDR3 DNA reads TGCGCCAGCAGCGTGGGGCTTTCCTACGAGCAGTACTTC.

This clone occurred once. The chain has TRBV4-1 and TRBJ2-7; 11 nucleotides match TRBD2. The CDR3 sequence is 16 residues long. Germline assignment: CDR1 MGHRA and CDR2 YSYEKL. The ends lost 1 base at V and 4 bases at J; junction bases unmatched: 6. CDR3 in amino acids: CASSQGILAGEYEQYF. The CDR3 bases are TGCGCCAGCAGCCAAGGAATACTAGCGGGAGAATACGAGCAGTACTTC.

This chain joins TRBV6-5 and TRBJ1-1; D remains ambiguous. V was trimmed by 3 bases and J by 5 bases, leaving 10 bases between them. CDR1 and CDR2 (germline): MNHEY, SVGAGI. This CDR3 is 13 amino acids long. CDR3 coding DNA: TGTGCCAGCAGTTATGTCGGGAGGACTGAAGCTTTCTTT. It is translated as CASSYVGRTEAFF.

The V gene is TRBV30, the J gene TRBJ1-2; no clear D gene. CDR3 size: 12 residues. Germline V gene lookup returns CDR1 GTSNPN and CDR2 SVGIG (reference sequence). V dropped 1 base and J dropped 4 bases, with 7 bases sitting between them. Here the CDR3 reads CAWSAGFYGYTF. As DNA, the CDR3 is TGTGCCTGGAGTGCGGGGTTCTATGGCTACACCTTC.

V usage is TRBV7-9 and J usage is TRBJ2-1; 7 bases line up with TRBD2. The junction had 7 bases not matched to a gene; V was cut back by 1 base and J by 4 bases. CDR1 and CDR2 (germline): SEHNR, FQNEAQ (reference sequence). This CDR3 has 16 amino acids. The CDR3: CASSLGRGERYNEQFF. The CDR3 region has the DNA TGTGCCAGCAGCTTAGGACGGGGGGAGAGGTACAATGAGCAGTTCTTC.

This rearrangement joins TRBV4-3 to TRBJ1-1; 10 bases align to TRBD1. This CDR3 has 14 amino acids. J gave up 6 bases and V 6 bases, and 7 bases lay outside the gene matches. Germline-derived CDR1 and CDR2 are LGHNA and YSLEER. The CDR3 reads CASRPGQGIPEAFF. CDR3 coding DNA: TGCGCCAGCAGGCCGGGACAGGGGATCCCTGAAGCTTTCTTT.

The chain employs TRBV4-1 and TRBJ2-3; no definite D call. Trimming took 0 bases from V and 8 from J, leaving 6 bases between them. CDR3 length: 12 residues. In germline, CDR1 is MGHRA, CDR2 YSYEKL. In DNA, the CDR3 is TGCGCCAGCAGCCAAGATCTCGGTACGCAGTATTTT. Translating gives CASSQDLGTQYF.

V and J are TRBV28 and TRBJ1-2, with a possible D match to TRBD1 (5 bases). CDR1 and CDR2 (germline): MDHEN, SYDVKM. The germline V and J ends were trimmed by 6 bases and 0 bases, with 8 bases remaining between them. The CDR3 spans 13 residues. The CDR3 DNA is TGTGCCAGCAGAAACAGGTCTAACTATGGCTACACCTTC. Amino acids: CASRNRSNYGYTF.

The V gene is TRBV18, the J gene TRBJ1-6, with TRBD1 identical over 7 bases. The V segment lost 4 bases and the J segment 8 bases; nucleotides outside the gene matches: 11. This CDR3 comprises 16 residues. CDR1 and CDR2 from the germline V gene are KGHSH and LQKENI. The CDR3: CASSQLGTAPYSPLHF. CDR3 sequence (DNA): TGTGCCAGCTCACAGCTCGGGACAGCCCCTTATTCACCCCTCCACTTT.

The genes are TRBV2 and TRBJ2-5; 8 bases map to TRBD2. The CDR3 has 16 residues. Germline lookup yields CDR1 SNHLY and CDR2 FYNNEI. The junction had 9 bases not matched to a gene; V was cut back by 4 bases and J by 2 bases. In DNA form, the CDR3 reads TGTGCCAGCAGTGTCCAAGCGGGAGTAGGGCAAGAGACCCAGTACTTC. Protein: CASSVQAGVGQETQYF.

V is TRBV11-2 and J is TRBJ2-7; TRBD1 matches at 7 bases. V dropped 5 bases and J dropped 3; count of bases not matched to a gene: 13. CDR1 SGHAT and CDR2 FQNNGV come from the germline V gene. There are 16 residues in the CDR3. The DNA for the CDR3 is TGTGCCAGCAGCCCGGGCTACAGGGGACACTACTACGAGCAGTACTTC. Its protein product is CASSPGYRGHYYEQYF.

J is TRBJ1-2 and V is TRBV5-5; 8 nucleotides match TRBD1. The J segment lost 4 bases and the V segment lost 4 bases, leaving 9 bases of the junction unmatched. Germline CDR1 reads SGHKS; CDR2 reads YYEKEE (reference sequence). The CDR3 loop spans 15 amino acids. The DNA of the CDR3 is TGTGCCAGCAGCCCCACGGCGACAGGGGTCTATGGCTACACCTTC. This gives the protein CASSPTATGVYGYTF. Full variable domain (rest looked up from reference TRBV5-5 and TRBJ1-2): DAGVTQSPTHLIKTRGQQVTLRCSPISGHKSVSWYQQVLGQGPQFIFQYYEKEERGRGNFPDRFSARQFPNYSSELNVNALLLGDSALYLCASSPTATGVYGYTFGSGTRLTVV.

This clone was detected only a few times. The chain recombines TRBV18 with TRBJ1-2; 9 positions agree with TRBD1. Looked up from germline, CDR1 is KGHSH and CDR2 is LQKENI. This CDR3 region has 16 residues. J gave up 0 bases and V 3 bases, and 5 bases lay outside the gene matches. For the CDR3, the DNA is TGTGCCAGCTCACCCGGGACAGGGTCAGCTAACTATGGCTACACCTTC. Translating gives CASSPGTGSANYGYTF.

This chain connects TRBV6-5 to TRBJ2-7, with D maybe TRBD2 (6 bases). This CDR3 region has 14 residues. In germline, CDR1 is MNHEY, CDR2 SVGAGI. CDR3 coding DNA: TGTGCAAGCCAGTGGGGAGGACCCTCTTACGAGCAGTACTTC. It yields the protein CASQWGGPSYEQYF.

The rearrangement uses TRBV7-2 and TRBJ1-5; D uncertain. Trimming removed 6 bases at V and 9 bases at J, with 15 bases between. CDR3 length equals 13 residues. Germline V gene lookup returns CDR1 SGHTA and CDR2 FQGNSA. The chain's CDR3 is CASRLREAGPQHF. DNA of the CDR3: TGTGCCAGCAGGTTAAGGGAGGCGGGGCCCCAGCATTTT.

The rearrangement uses TRBV27 and TRBJ1-2; 8 bases line up with TRBD1. Germline values: CDR1 MNHEY, CDR2 SMNVEV (reference sequence). V was pared by 5 bases and J by 3 bases, with 5 bases of the junction left unmatched. CDR3 length equals 14 residues. The CDR3 DNA is TGTGCCAGCAGTCTACAGGGGGGGTACTATGGCTACACCTTC. Translation: CASSLQGGYYGYTF.

The chain carries TRBV25-1 and TRBJ1-2, with 7 bases fitting TRBD1. There are 16 residues in the CDR3. Germline CDR1 is MGHDK and CDR2 is SYGVNS. Germline trimming cut 4 bases from V and 8 bases from J; bases unmatched to any gene: 16. CDR3 in amino acids: CASSGHHRRGPAGYTF. In DNA, the CDR3 is TGTGCCAGCAGTGGTCATCATCGGAGGGGGCCGGCAGGCTACACCTTC.